Each of the 18 T cell receptor beta chains below was sequenced from the same sample in a study of cytomegalovirus exposure and HLA in healthy donors (dated by TCRdb to between 2016 and 2019). The library was produced with the immunoSEQ multiplex PCR assay. A mixture of 60 forward primers for TCR Vbeta segments and 13 reverse primers for TCR Jbeta segments was used in the multiplex PCR. This immuneACCESS table, as held by TCRdb, lists in-frame sequences with V and J called but not all clones. Of the missing ones, under half trace to an unresolved V gene in checked studies; the others have no known cause. In this sample the table shows 150,000 to 250,000 clones, around 80% of which occur a single time. The top ten clonotypes cover roughly 4.5% of the sample. The sequencing input was PBMCs. These TCRs come from a woman aged 25 to 39 in good health and CMV-seropositive.

The sample holds a few counts of this clone. This chain joins TRBV6-6 and TRBJ2-7; possible D gene TRBD1, 6 bases. This CDR3 is built from 15 residues. Trimming took 7 bases from V and 4 from J, leaving 20 bases between them. Per the germline V gene, CDR1 is MNHNY and CDR2 is SVGAGI (reference sequence). The CDR3 sequence: CASTMEGGITYEQYF. CDR3 bases: TGTGCCAGCACCATGGAAGGGGGAATCACTTACGAGCAGTACTTC.

V gene TRBV6-1 combines with J gene TRBJ1-1; maybe TRBD1 (6 bases). Germline CDR1 and CDR2: MNHNS and SASEGT. V was cut by 8 bases and J by 2 bases, with 12 bases left in between. CDR3 size: 13 residues. The CDR3 loop reads CASGGQLNTEAFF. The CDR3 DNA follows: TGTGCCAGCGGAGGACAGCTCAACACTGAAGCTTTCTTT.

V usage is TRBV5-6 and J usage is TRBJ1-1; D might be TRBD1 (5 bases). CDR1 is SGHDT, CDR2 YYEEEE, per germline. The CDR3 runs 12 residues. Deletions cut 4 bases from V and 7 bases from J, with 11 bases between. CDR3 sequence: CASSIRDYEAFF. Here the CDR3 DNA reads TGTGCCAGCAGCATCCGGGACTATGAAGCTTTCTTT. The variable domain in full, with the rest retrieved from reference TRBV5-6 and TRBJ1-1, is DAGVTQSPTHLIKTRGQQVTLRCSPKSGHDTVSWYQQALGQGPQFIFQYYEEEERQRGNFPDRFSGHQFPNYSSELNVNALLLGDSALYLCASSIRDYEAFFGQGTRLTVV.

V and J are TRBV10-3 and TRBJ2-3; 11 bases fit TRBD2. Trimming took 0 bases from V and 1 from J; bases not matched to a gene: 6. Germline CDR1 and CDR2: ENHRY and SYGVKD. The CDR3 is made up of 18 amino acids. As DNA, the CDR3 is TGTGCCATCAGTGAGTCCCGGACTAGCGGGTTTCGCACAGATACGCAGTATTTT. It translates to CAISESRTSGFRTDTQYF.

V is TRBV7-2 and J is TRBJ2-3; unclear D gene. Germline CDR1 SGHTA, CDR2 FQGNSA. The V and J ends lost 3 bases and 2 bases respectively, with 12 bases between them. The CDR3 sequence is 15 residues long. CDR3 bases: TGTGCCAGCAGCTTTGGCGGAAGGCCCACAGATACGCAGTATTTT. Translating gives CASSFGGRPTDTQYF. The full variable domain, its missing parts supplied by reference TRBV7-2 and TRBJ2-3, is GAGVSQSPSNKVTEKGKDVELRCDPISGHTALYWYRQSLGQGLEFLIYFQGNSAPDKSGLPSDRFSAERTGGSVSTLTIQRTQQEDSAVYLCASSFGGRPTDTQYFGPGTRLTVL.

The chain combines TRBV5-8 with TRBJ1-5; D uncertain. Trimming stripped 4 bases from V and 5 bases from J, with 7 bases between. Germline CDR1 SGHTS, CDR2 YDEGEE. The CDR3 runs to 12 residues. The CDR3 region has the DNA TGTGCCAGCAGCCTTATTGATCAGCCCCAGCATTTT. It translates to CASSLIDQPQHF.

The rearrangement joins TRBV19 to TRBJ2-7; 7 bases match TRBD2. This CDR3 has 13 amino acids. With 7 bases clipped from V and 6 bases from J, the junction kept 9 bases outside the gene matches. Germline-derived CDR1 and CDR2 are LNHDA and SQIVND (reference sequence). CDR3 protein: CASMRGKRGEQYF. CDR3 coding DNA: TGTGCCAGTATGCGGGGGAAGAGGGGCGAGCAGTACTTC.

This clone has more than one count but fewer than ten. V gene TRBV29-1 combines with J gene TRBJ2-1; possibly TRBD1 for D (6 bases). The CDR3 is made up of 15 amino acids. In germline, CDR1 is SQVTM, CDR2 ANQGSEA. V dropped 6 bases and J dropped 0 bases, with 15 bases sitting between them. The CDR3 DNA is TGCAGCGTCTCTAGGGGGACCAGCTCCTACAATGAGCAGTTCTTC. Translating it yields CSVSRGTSSYNEQFF.

The CDR3 reads CATVKAGVSDTQYF. The CDR3 DNA reads TGTGCCACTGTAAAAGCGGGAGTATCAGATACGCAGTATTTT. The chain couples TRBV10-3 to TRBJ2-3, with 8 bases that match TRBD2. This CDR3 contains 14 residues. Looked up from germline, CDR1 is ENHRY and CDR2 is SYGVKD. V was pared by 10 bases and J by 4 bases, with 10 bases of the junction left unmatched.

J is TRBJ2-3 and V is TRBV5-6, with D possibly TRBD2 on 6 matching bases. CDR3 length: 16 residues. CDR1 SGHDT and CDR2 YYEEEE come from the germline V gene. V was pared by 0 bases and J by 2 bases, with 13 bases between. The CDR3 sequence is CASSLEGLADTDTQYF. The CDR3 bases are TGTGCCAGCAGCTTGGAGGGACTGGCAGACACAGATACGCAGTATTTT.

In its sample, this clone was seen a few times. CDR3 in DNA: TGTGCCAGTAGTGCCAGGGGGGACGGCACTGAAGCTTTCTTT. As protein: CASSARGDGTEAFF. The chain uses TRBV19 and TRBJ1-1, with 7 bases fitting TRBD1. After removal of 5 bases from V and 4 bases from J, the junction contained 7 bases not matched to a gene. The CDR3 totals 14 residues. Germline values: CDR1 LNHDA, CDR2 SQIVND (reference sequence). The full variable domain, completed using reference TRBV19 and TRBJ1-1, is DGGITQSPKYLFRKEGQNVTLSCEQNLNHDAMYWYRQDPGQGLRLIYYSQIVNDFQKGDIAEGYSVSREKKESFPLTVTSAQKNPTAFYLCASSARGDGTEAFFGQGTRLTVV.

V gene TRBV2 combines with J gene TRBJ2-3; TRBD1 aligns across 10 bases. The germline gives CDR1 SNHLY, CDR2 FYNNEI. The CDR3 consists of 16 residues. J gave up 4 bases and V 1 base, and 5 bases lay outside the gene matches. CDR3 nucleotide sequence: TGTGCCAGCAGTGAAGAGGAGACAGGGGGCCCAGATACGCAGTATTTT. As protein: CASSEEETGGPDTQYF.

In nucleotides, the CDR3 is TGTGCCAGCAGTAACCACAGGGGGGCGTTGACTCAGCCCCAGCATTTT. Translating gives CASSNHRGALTQPQHF. V usage is TRBV6-6 and J usage is TRBJ1-5, with 8 bases aligning to TRBD1. Losses at the gene ends were 5 bases for V and 6 bases for J; bases not matched to a gene: 12. CDR1 is MNHNY, CDR2 SVGAGI, per germline (reference sequence). The CDR3 is 16 amino acids.

The rearrangement uses TRBV19 and TRBJ1-5; 8 bases agree with TRBD1. This CDR3 is built from 14 residues. In germline, CDR1 is LNHDA, CDR2 SQIVND (reference sequence). Germline trimming cut 7 bases from V and 9 bases from J; bases unmatched to any gene: 11. The CDR3 DNA sequence: TGTGCCAGTACCCAAGCCCGCGGGACAGGGCCCCAGCATTTT. Its protein is CASTQARGTGPQHF.

This rearrangement joins TRBV7-2 to TRBJ2-5; tentative D call: TRBD1 (6 bases). Per germline, CDR1 SGHTA and CDR2 FQGNSA. The CDR3 length is 15 residues. With 5 bases removed from V and 3 bases from J, the gap between germline ends came to 16 bases. The CDR3 is CASSIYRVGKETQYF. In nucleotides, the CDR3 is TGTGCCAGCAGCATCTACAGGGTGGGGAAAGAGACCCAGTACTTC.

The V call is TRBV7-9, the J call TRBJ1-1; 7 bases agree with TRBD1. The ends lost 5 bases at V and 11 bases at J; junction bases unmatched: 14. Germline CDR1 SEHNR, CDR2 FQNEAQ (reference sequence). CDR3 length: 14 residues. The CDR3 DNA reads as TGTGCCAGCAGCCCAGAGACAGGGCGCAATGGGGCTTTCTTT. Amino acids: CASSPETGRNGAFF.

CDR3: CASSIPEDYSNTGELFF. The CDR3 nucleotides read TGTGCCAGTAGCATTCCGGAGGACTACTCGAACACCGGGGAGCTGTTTTTT. The V call is TRBV19, the J call TRBJ2-2, with D maybe TRBD2 (6 bases). The V end was cut by 6 bases, the J end by 0 bases, with 17 bases between. The CDR3 runs 17 residues. Germline V gene lookup returns CDR1 LNHDA and CDR2 SQIVND (reference sequence).

The rearrangement links TRBV7-6 to TRBJ1-3; 10 nucleotides agree with TRBD1. This CDR3 has 15 amino acids. V trimming: 5 bases; J trimming: 9 bases; junction bases outside the gene matches: 10. Germline CDR1 is SGHVS and CDR2 is FNYEAQ. The CDR3 region is CASSPSRDRGRTIYF. The CDR3 DNA sequence: TGTGCCAGCAGCCCAAGCCGGGACAGGGGACGCACCATATATTTT.